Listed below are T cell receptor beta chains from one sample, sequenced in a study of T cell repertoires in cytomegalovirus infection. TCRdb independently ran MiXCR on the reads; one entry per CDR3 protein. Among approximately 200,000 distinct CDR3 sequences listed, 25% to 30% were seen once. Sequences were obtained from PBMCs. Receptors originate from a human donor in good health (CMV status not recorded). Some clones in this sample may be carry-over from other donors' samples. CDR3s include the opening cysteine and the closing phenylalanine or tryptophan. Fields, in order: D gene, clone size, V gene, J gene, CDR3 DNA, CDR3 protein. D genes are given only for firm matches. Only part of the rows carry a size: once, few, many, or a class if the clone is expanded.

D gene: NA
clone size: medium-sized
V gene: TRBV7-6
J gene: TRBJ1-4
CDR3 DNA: TGTGCCAGCAGCTTATCCTTTGCAACTAATGAAAAACTGTTTTTT
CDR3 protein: CASSLSFATNEKLFF

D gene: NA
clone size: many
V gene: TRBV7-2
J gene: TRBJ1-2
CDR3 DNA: TGTGCCAGCAGCCCCGGCCGGAACTATGGCTACACCTTC
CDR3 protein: CASSPGRNYGYTF

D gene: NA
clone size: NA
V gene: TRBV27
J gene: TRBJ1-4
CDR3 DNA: TGTGCCAGCAGTTTAAGGGGACGCGGGAATGAAAAACTGTTTTTT
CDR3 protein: CASSLRGRGNEKLFF

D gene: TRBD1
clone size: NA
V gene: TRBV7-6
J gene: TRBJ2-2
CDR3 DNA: TGTGCCAGCAGCCAGGACAGGAGACCCGGGGAGCTGTTTTTT
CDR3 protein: CASSQDRRPGELFF

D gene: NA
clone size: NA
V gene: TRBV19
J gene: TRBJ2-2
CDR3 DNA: TGTGCCAGTATCAACAGGGGGGGGAACACCGGGGAGCTGTTTTTT
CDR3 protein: CASINRGGNTGELFF

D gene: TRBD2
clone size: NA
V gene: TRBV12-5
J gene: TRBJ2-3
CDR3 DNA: TGTGCTAGTGGAGCCCTAGGACTAGCTCTTTTGGGAGATACGCAGTATTTT
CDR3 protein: CASGALGLALLGDTQYF

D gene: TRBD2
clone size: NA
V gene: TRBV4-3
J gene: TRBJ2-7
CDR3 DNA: TGCGCCAGCAGCCAACTAGCGGGGGGGAGTTACGAGCAGTACTTC
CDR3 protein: CASSQLAGGSYEQYF

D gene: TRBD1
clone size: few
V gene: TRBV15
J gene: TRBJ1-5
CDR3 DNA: TGTGCCACCAGCAGGGATGGGACAGGGCCCCAGCCCCAGCATTTT
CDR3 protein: CATSRDGTGPQPQHF

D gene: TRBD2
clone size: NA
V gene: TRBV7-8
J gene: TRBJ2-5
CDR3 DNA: TGTGCCAGCAGCCCCGGACTAGCGGGGGGGCAAGGGACCCAGTACTTC
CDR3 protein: CASSPGLAGGQGTQYF

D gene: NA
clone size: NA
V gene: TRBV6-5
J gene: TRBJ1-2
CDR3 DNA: TGTGCCAGCAGGGGGGGCCCACTGGAGTACTATGGCTACACCTTC
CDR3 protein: CASRGGPLEYYGYTF

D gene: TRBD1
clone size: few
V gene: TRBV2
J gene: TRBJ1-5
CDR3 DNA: TGTGCCAGCAGTGGACTTGGACAGGGGGTCGCTAGCAATCAGCCCCAGCATTTT
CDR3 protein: CASSGLGQGVASNQPQHF

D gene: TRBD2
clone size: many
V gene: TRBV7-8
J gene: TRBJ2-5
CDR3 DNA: TGTGCCAGCAGCTTAGAGGCTAGCGGGGGGGCGGACCAAGAGACCCAGTACTTC
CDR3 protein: CASSLEASGGADQETQYF

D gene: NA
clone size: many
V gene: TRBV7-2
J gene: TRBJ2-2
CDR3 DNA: TGTGCCAGCAGCTCAAGACAGAGGGACACCGGGGAGCTGTTTTTT
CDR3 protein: CASSSRQRDTGELFF

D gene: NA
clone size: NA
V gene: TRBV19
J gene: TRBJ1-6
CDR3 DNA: TGTGCCAGTAGTCCTCGGACGGCCGATAATTCACCCCTCCACTTT
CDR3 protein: CASSPRTADNSPLHF

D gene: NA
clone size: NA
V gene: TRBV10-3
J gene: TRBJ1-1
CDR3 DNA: TGTGCCATCAATGAGTCTGGGGATTTCGACACTGAAGCTTTCTTT
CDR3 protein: CAINESGDFDTEAFF

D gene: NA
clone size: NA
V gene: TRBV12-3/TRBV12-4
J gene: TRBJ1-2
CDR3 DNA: TGTGCCAGCAGTTCTGGGCGTAATCATGGCTACACCTTC
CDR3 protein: CASSSGRNHGYTF

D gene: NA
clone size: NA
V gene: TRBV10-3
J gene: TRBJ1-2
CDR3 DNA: TGTGCCATCCGCGAGGGGCGCAACTATGGCTACACCTTC
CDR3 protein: CAIREGRNYGYTF

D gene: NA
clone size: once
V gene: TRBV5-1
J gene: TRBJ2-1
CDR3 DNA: TGCGCCAGCAGCTTGGCGCTTGACGTGGGGGCGATCTACAATGAGCAGTTCTTC
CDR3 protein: CASSLALDVGAIYNEQFF

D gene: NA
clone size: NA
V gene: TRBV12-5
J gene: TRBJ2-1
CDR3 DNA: TGTGCTAGTGGTTTGGCCACAGGGTCAGCGTTCTTC
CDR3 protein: CASGLATGSAFF

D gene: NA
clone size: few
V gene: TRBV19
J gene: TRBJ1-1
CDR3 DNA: TGTGCCAGTAGTATTTCCGCGGCCACTGAAGCTTTCTTT
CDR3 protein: CASSISAATEAFF

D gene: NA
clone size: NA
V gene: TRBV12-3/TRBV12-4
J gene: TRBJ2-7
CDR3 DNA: TGTGCCAGCAGTCCCGAGGAAGGACAGTCCGAGAGTTACGAGCAGTACTTC
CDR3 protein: CASSPEEGQSESYEQYF

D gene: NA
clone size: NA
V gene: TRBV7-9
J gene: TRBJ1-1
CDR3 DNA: TGTGCCAGCAGCTTACAAGAGAGACTGGGCGCTGAAGCTTTCTTT
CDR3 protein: CASSLQERLGAEAFF

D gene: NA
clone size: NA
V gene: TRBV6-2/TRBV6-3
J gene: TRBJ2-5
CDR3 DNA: TGTGCCAGCAGTCCGGACTATGCCCAAGAGACCCAGTACTTC
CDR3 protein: CASSPDYAQETQYF

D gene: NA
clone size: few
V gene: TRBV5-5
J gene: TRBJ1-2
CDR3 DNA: TGTGCCAGCAGCTTGGAACCAGCTAACTATGGCTACACCTTC
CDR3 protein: CASSLEPANYGYTF

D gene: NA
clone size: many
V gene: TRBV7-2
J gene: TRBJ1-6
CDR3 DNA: TGTGCCAGCAGCCGTTTACAGGGCCGGGGATCACCCCTCCACTTT
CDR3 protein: CASSRLQGRGSPLHF

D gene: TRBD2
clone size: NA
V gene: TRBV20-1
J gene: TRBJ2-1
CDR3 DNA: TGCAGTGCTAGAGATCCCACCCGTAAGCGGGGAATTGAGGATGAGCAGTTCTTC
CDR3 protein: CSARDPTRKRGIEDEQFF

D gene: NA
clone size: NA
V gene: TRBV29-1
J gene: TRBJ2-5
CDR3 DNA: TGCAGCGTTGAAGACAGGTTCTACCAAGAGACCCAGTACTTC
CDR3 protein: CSVEDRFYQETQYF

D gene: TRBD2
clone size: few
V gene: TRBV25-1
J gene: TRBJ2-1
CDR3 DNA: TGTGCCAGCAGTACGGGAAGTAGGCGGGGGAACTACAATGAGCAGTTCTTC
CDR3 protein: CASSTGSRRGNYNEQFF

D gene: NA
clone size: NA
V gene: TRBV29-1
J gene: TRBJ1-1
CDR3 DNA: TGCAGCGTCTTCTATCAGGCTCCTGAAGCTTTCTTT
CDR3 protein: CSVFYQAPEAFF

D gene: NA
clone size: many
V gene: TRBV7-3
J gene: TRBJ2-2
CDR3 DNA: TGTGCCAGCAGCTTAAAGCTCACCGGGGAGCTGTTTTTT
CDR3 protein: CASSLKLTGELFF

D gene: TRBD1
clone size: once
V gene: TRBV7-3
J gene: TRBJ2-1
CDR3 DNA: TGTGCCAGCAGCTTAACCGACAGGGGGGAGCAGTTCTTC
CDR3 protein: CASSLTDRGEQFF

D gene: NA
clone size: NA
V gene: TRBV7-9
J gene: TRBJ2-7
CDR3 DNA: TGTGCCAGCCACGATTCAGGGGACCCCGTCGAGCAGTACTTC
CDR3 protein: CASHDSGDPVEQYF

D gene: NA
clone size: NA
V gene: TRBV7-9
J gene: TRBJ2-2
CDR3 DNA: TGTGCCAGCAGCTTCCCCACCTCCAATACGACGGAAGGTGACACCGGGGAGCTGTTTTTT
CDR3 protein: CASSFPTSNTTEGDTGELFF

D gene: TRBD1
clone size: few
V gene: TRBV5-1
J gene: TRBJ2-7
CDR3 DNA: TGCGCCAGCAGCTCAGAAGACAGGGGTCTTTACGAGCAGTACTTC
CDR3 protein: CASSSEDRGLYEQYF

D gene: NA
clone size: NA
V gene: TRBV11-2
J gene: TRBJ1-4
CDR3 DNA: TGTGCCAGCAGCTTGATGGGATTAGGGGAAATACTGTTTTTT
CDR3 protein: CASSLMGLGEILFF

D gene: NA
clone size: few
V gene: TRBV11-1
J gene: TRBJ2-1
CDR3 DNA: TGTGCCAGCAGTGCAGTAGGGCGGGGCGGTGAGCAGTTCTTC
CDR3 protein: CASSAVGRGGEQFF

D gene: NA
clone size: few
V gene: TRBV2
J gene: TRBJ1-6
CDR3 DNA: TGTGCCAGCAGTCTGGACAGATATAATTCACCCCTCCACTTT
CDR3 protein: CASSLDRYNSPLHF

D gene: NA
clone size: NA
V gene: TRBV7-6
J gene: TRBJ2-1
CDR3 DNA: TGTGCCAGCAGCGCCAGCCGAGTGCGGAATGATCAGTTCTTC
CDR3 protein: CASSASRVRNDQFF

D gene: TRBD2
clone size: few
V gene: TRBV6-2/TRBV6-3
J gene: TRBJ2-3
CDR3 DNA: TGTGCCAGTGCACTAGCGGGGGACACAGATACGCAGTATTTT
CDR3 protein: CASALAGDTDTQYF

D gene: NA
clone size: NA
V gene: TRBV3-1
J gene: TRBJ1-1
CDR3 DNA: TGTGCCAGCAGCGGGAGTAGGAAGATCACTGAAGCTTTCTTT
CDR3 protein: CASSGSRKITEAFF

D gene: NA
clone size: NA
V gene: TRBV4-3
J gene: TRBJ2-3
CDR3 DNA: TGCGCCAGCAGCCAAGACTTCACTAGCACAGATACGCAGTATTTT
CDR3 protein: CASSQDFTSTDTQYF

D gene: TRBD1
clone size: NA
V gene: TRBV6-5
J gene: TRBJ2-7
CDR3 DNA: TGTGCCAGAAACCGGGACAGTGATTCCTACGAGCAGTACTTC
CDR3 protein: CARNRDSDSYEQYF

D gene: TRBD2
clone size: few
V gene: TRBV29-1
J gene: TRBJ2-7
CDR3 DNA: TGCAGCGTTGTAGGGAGGGCAAATAACGAGCAGTACTTC
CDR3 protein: CSVVGRANNEQYF

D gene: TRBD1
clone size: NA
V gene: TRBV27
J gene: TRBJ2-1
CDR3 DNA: TGTGCCAGCAGTTCGGACAGGGGGGTCTCCTACAATGAGCAGTTCTTC
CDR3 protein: CASSSDRGVSYNEQFF

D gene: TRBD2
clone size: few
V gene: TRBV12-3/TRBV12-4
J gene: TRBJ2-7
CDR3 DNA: TGTGCCAGCACCCTCGGACTAGCGGAATCCTACGAGCAGTACTTC
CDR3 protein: CASTLGLAESYEQYF

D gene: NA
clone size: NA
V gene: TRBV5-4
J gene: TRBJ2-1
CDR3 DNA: TGTGCCAGCAGCCATGGACGGAAGGGGGTATCGAGTGAGCAGTTCTTC
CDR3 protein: CASSHGRKGVSSEQFF

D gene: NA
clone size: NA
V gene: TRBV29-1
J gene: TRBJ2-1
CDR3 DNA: TGCAGCGTTGATGGAGGCGGGGTGATATCCTACAATGAGCAGTTCTTC
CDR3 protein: CSVDGGGVISYNEQFF